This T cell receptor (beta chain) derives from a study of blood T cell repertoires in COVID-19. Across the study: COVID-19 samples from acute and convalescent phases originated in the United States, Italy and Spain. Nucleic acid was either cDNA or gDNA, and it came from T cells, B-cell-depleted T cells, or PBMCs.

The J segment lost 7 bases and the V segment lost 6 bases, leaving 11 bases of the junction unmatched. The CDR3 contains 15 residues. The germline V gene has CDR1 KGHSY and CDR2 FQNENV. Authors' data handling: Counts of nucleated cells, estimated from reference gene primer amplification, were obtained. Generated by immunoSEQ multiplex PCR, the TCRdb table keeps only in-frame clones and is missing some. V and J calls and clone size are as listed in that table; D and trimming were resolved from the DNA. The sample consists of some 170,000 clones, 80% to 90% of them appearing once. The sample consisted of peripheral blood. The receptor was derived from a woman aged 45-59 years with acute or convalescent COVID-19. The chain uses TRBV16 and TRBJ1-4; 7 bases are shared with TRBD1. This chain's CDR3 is CASRPTGKGPEKLFF. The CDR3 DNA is TGTGCCAGCAGACCGACAGGGAAGGGCCCTGAAAAACTGTTTTTT. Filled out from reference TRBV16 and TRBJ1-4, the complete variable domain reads GEEVAQTPKHLVRGEGQKAKLYCAPIKGHSYVFWYQQVLKNEFKFLISFQNENVFDETGMPKERFSAKCLPNSPCSLEIQATKLEDSAVYFCASRPTGKGPEKLFFGSGTQLSVL.